This T cell receptor (beta chain) emerged from a study of blood T cell repertoires in COVID-19 (dated by TCRdb to 2019 to 2021). Broadly, across the study: Samples covering the acute and convalescent phases of COVID-19 were provided by collaborators in the United States, Italy and Spain. Where available, HLA class I and class II types were taken from metadata supplied by the sample provider and were not determined by assay-based typing. The samples were drawn from two sources: the first 160 participants of the ongoing ImmuneRACE study, and 1,200 or so subjects contributed by 6 global collaborators. The prospective study material was composed of cDNA or gDNA derived from T cells, B-cell-depleted T cells, or PBMCs. The repertoires were released in a freely available public database intended as a resource for research on the immune response to SARS-CoV-2. Subjects who had been exposed to COVID-19, were actively infected with it, or had recovered from it provided the deeply sampled blood TCRbeta repertoires that made up the dataset. Nearly every sample came with metadata listing a de-identified subject ID, COVID-19 status, age in years and sex. Study-wide conclusions, independent of this receptor: The amount of clinical and demographic metadata varied by source and participant and was provided uncurated.

The germline V gene specifies SGHVS as CDR1 and FQNEAQ as CDR2. V lost 6 bases and J lost 3 bases; the stretch between them is 27 bases long. CDR3 length: 18 amino acids, cysteine to phenylalanine. Only the CDR3 part of the read is kept: 54 bases, read in frame from the first base. Each collaborating institution followed its own protocols to collect whole blood in K2EDTA tubes. For TCRbeta analysis, collaborators shipped samples as frozen whole blood, isolated PBMCs, or DNA extracted from either of those sample types. On this clone: Its antigen is not yet known. The input lacks base qualities; no much larger clone sits a single base away.

The immunoSEQ Assay, a bias-controlled multiplex PCR, was used to amplify TCRbeta CDR3 regions from genomic DNA. On the authors' methods: The number of nucleated cells in each sample was estimated by amplification of reference gene primers within the assay. Sequence reads were collapsed and filtered to measure the absolute abundance of every unique TCRbeta CDR3 rearrangement. For each sample, productive Simpson clonality was calculated by taking the square root of Simpson's diversity index across productive rearrangements. In TCRdb, the immuneACCESS table is reduced to in-frame sequences with V and J assigned. These tables do not hold every clone; where another copy was compared, an unresolved V gene accounts for under half, and the others remain unexplained. V and J calls and clone size come straight from that table; D and trimming were deduced from the DNA. The sample table shows around 140,000 clones, and 88% are seen once. 28% of the sample is taken by the ten largest.

The chain employs TRBV7-8 and TRBJ2-7; matching of 6 bases hints at TRBD1 as the D gene. Sample: peripheral blood. This clonotype was sampled from a human donor in a cohort sampled during active COVID-19. The nucleotide sequence reads TGTGCCAGCAGGCGCACAGGGACCTTATACACTTTAGACTACGAGCAGTACTTC. This codes for CASRRTGTLYTLDYEQYF.